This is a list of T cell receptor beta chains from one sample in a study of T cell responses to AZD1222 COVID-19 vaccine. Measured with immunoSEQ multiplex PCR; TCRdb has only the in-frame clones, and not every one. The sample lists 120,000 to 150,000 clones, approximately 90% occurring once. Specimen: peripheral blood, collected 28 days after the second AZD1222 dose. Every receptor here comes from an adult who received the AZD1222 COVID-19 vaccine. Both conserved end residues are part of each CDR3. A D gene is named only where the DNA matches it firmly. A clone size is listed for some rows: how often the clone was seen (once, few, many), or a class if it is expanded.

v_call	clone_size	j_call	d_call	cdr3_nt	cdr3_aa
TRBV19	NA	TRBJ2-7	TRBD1	TGTGCCAGTAGTTTGACAGGGGAGACTTACGAGCAGTACTTC	CASSLTGETYEQYF
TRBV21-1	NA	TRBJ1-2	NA	TGTGCCAGCAGCAAACCCCGGGACAGGGATGTGGGCGGCTACACCTTC	CASSKPRDRDVGGYTF
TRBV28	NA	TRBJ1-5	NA	TGTGCCAGCAGTTTACGGGATCAGCCCCAGCATTTT	CASSLRDQPQHF
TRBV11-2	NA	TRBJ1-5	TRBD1	TGTGCCAGCAGCTTAGTCTCCAAACAGGGGCTGTATAGCAATCAGCCCCAGCATTTT	CASSLVSKQGLYSNQPQHF
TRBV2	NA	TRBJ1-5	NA	TGTGCCAGCAGTGACGGCCAGCCTAATCAGCCCCAGCATTTT	CASSDGQPNQPQHF
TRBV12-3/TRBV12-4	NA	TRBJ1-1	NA	TGTGCCAGCAGTTTTGGTAACAGAGCAGCTTTCTTT	CASSFGNRAAFF
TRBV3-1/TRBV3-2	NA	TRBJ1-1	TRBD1	TGTGCCAGCAGCCTTTCCGGGACAGGGAACATGAACACTGAAGCTTTCTTT	CASSLSGTGNMNTEAFF
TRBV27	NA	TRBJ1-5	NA	TGTGCCAGCAGTTTATTCGGGAATAGCAATCAGCCCCAGCATTTT	CASSLFGNSNQPQHF
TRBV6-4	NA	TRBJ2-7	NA	TGTGCCAGCAGCCCCAGAGGGGGGCAGCGAAGTTCCTACGAGCAGTACTTC	CASSPRGGQRSSYEQYF
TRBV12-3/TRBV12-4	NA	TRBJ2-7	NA	TGTGCCAGCAGTTTATACGGCTACGAGCAGTACTTC	CASSLYGYEQYF
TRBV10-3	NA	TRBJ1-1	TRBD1	TGTGCCATTTCACCCAGGGGGATCGGGACTGAAGCTTTCTTT	CAISPRGIGTEAFF
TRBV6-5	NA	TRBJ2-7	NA	TGTGCCAGCAGAACTGGGGCCTCATTACCCTACGAGCAGTACTTC	CASRTGASLPYEQYF
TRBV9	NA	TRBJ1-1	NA	TGTGCCAGCAGCGTAGTAGGACCGAACACTGAAGCTTTCTTT	CASSVVGPNTEAFF
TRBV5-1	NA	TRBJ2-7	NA	TGCGCCAGCAGCCCGGCACGGAACTACGAGCAGTACTTC	CASSPARNYEQYF
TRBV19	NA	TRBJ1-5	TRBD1	TGTGCCAGTAGCCCGAGACAGGGTTTGAGTCAGCCCCAGCATTTT	CASSPRQGLSQPQHF
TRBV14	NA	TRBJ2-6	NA	TGTGCCAGCAGACATGGACAATCTGGGGCCAACGTCCTGACTTTC	CASRHGQSGANVLTF
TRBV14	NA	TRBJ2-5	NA	TGTGCCAGCAGCCAAGGGGCCCGGGGACTTTGGCTATCTGAGACCCAGTACTTC	CASSQGARGLWLSETQYF
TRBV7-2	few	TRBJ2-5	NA	TGTGCCAGCAGCTTACTAGCGCAGACCCAGTACTTC	CASSLLAQTQYF
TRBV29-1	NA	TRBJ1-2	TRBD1	TGCAGCGTTGATTGGACAGGATATGGCTACACCTTC	CSVDWTGYGYTF
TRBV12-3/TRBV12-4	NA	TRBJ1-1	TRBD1	TGTGCCAGCACCCAGGGGGGCACTGAAGCTTTCTTT	CASTQGGTEAFF
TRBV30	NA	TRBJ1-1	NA	TGTGCCTGGGCAGGGGATTTTAACACTGAAGCTTTCTTT	CAWAGDFNTEAFF
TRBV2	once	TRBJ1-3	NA	TGTGCCAGTCGAGGACGGAACTCTGGAAACACCATATATTTT	CASRGRNSGNTIYF
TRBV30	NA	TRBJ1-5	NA	TGTGCCTGGAGTAGTGGGGGGGAACAGCCCCAGCATTTT	CAWSSGGEQPQHF
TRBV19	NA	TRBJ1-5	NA	TGTGCCAGTAGTGTCCGGGACGGGGGGAACCAGCCCCAGCATTTT	CASSVRDGGNQPQHF
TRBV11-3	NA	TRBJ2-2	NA	TGTGCCAGCAGCTTAGATCCGTTAGGGGTCCGGTCCGGGGAGCTGTTTTTT	CASSLDPLGVRSGELFF
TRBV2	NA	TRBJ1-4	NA	TGTGCCAGCAGTGAACAGGGCTCCTTGAATGAAAAACTGTTTTTT	CASSEQGSLNEKLFF